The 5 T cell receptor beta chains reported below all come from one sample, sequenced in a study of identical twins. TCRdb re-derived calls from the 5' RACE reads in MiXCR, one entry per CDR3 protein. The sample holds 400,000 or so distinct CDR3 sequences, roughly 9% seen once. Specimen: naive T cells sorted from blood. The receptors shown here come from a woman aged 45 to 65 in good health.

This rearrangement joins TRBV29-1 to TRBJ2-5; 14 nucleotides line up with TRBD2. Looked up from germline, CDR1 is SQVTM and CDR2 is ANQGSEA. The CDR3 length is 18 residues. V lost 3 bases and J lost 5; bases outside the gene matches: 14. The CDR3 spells CSVDQWTGLAGGGETQYF. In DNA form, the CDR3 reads TGCAGCGTTGATCAATGGACAGGACTAGCGGGAGGAGGGGAGACCCAGTACTTC.

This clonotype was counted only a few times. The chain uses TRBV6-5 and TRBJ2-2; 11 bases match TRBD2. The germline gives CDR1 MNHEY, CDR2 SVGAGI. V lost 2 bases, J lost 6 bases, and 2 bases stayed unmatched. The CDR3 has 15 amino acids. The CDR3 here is CASSYGSGRAGELFF. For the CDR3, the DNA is TGTGCCAGCAGTTACGGTAGCGGGAGGGCCGGGGAGCTGTTTTTT.

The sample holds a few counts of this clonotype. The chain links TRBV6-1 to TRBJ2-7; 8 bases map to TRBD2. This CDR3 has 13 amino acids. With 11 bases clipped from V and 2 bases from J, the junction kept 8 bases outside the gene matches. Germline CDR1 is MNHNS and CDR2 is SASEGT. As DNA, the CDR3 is TGTGCCTCGCAACTAGCGGCAACCTACGAGCAGTACTTC. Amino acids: CASQLAATYEQYF.

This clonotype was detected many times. CDR3 protein: CASSPRELNYGYTF. CDR3 nucleotides: TGTGCCAGCAGTCCGCGAGAACTAAACTATGGCTACACCTTC. The V and J genes are TRBV12-3 or TRBV12-4 and TRBJ1-2; D is unresolved. V was cut by 5 bases and J by 2 bases, with 12 bases left in between. The CDR3 totals 14 residues.

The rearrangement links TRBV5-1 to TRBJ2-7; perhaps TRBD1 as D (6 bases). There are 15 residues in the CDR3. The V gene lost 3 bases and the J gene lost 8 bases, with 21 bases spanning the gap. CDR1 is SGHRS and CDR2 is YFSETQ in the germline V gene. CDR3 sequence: CASSSASGTTLKQYF. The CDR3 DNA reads TGCGCCAGCAGCTCCGCATCCGGGACAACCCTCAAGCAGTACTTC. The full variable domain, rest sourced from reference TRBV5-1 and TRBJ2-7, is KAGVTQTPRYLIKTRGQQVTLSCSPISGHRSVSWYQQTPGQGLQFLFEYFSETQRNKGNFPGRFSGRQFSNSRSEMNVSTLELGDSALYLCASSSASGTTLKQYFGPGTRLTVT.